Below, one TCR beta chain is given with its context. This record comes from a study of blood T cell repertoires in COVID-19. Study summary: Italy, Spain and the United States were the sources of the convalescent and acute COVID-19 samples. Nucleic acid was either cDNA or gDNA, and it came from T cells, B-cell-depleted T cells, or PBMCs.

As processed by the authors: Amplifying reference gene primers gave estimates of nucleated cell counts. Measured with immunoSEQ multiplex PCR; TCRdb has only the in-frame clones, and not every one. V, J and clone size are taken as reported in that table, and D and trimming were inferred from the DNA itself. Of 44,000 or so clones in the sample, over 80% were seen once. The CDR3 extends over 15 amino acids. V shed 7 bases and J 1 base; nucleotides not matched to a gene: 7. The rearrangement joins TRBV23-1 to TRBJ1-2, with 9 bases identical to TRBD1. TRBV23-1 is an ORF; its function is uncertain. Sequenced input: peripheral blood. The clonotype was recovered from a man older than 75 in a cohort sampled during active COVID-19. Here the CDR3 DNA reads TGCGCCAGCATCCCGACAGGGGGAATTAACTATGGCTACACCTTC. Protein sequence: CASIPTGGINYGYTF.